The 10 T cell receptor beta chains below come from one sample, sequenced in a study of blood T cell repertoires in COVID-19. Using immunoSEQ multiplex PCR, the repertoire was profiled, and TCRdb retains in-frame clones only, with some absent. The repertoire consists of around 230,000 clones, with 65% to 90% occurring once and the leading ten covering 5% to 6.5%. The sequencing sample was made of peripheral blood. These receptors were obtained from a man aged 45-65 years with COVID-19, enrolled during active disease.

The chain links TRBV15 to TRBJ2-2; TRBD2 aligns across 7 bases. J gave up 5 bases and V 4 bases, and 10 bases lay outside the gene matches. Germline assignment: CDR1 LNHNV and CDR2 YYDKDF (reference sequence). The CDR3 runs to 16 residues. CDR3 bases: TGTGCCACCAGCAAAACAGCGGGGAGCCGAACCGGGGAGCTGTTTTTT. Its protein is CATSKTAGSRTGELFF.

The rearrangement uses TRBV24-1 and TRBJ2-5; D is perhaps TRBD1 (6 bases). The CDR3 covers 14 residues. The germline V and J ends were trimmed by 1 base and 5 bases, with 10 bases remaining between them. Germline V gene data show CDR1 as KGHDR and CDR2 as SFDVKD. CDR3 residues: CATSDLQGSETQYF. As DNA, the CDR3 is TGTGCCACCAGTGATTTACAGGGCTCGGAGACCCAGTACTTC.

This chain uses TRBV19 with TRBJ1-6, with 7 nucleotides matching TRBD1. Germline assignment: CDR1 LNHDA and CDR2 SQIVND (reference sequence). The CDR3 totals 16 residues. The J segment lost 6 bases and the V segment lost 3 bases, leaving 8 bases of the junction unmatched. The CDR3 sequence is CASSIGDGTANSPLHF. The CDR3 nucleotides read TGTGCCAGTAGTATTGGGGACGGGACAGCTAATTCACCCCTCCACTTT.

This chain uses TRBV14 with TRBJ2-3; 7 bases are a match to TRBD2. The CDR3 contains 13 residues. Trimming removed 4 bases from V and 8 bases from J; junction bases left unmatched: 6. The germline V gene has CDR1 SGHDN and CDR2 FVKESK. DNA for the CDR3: TGTGCCAGCAGCCCGAACTTAGCGGGTACGCAGTATTTT. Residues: CASSPNLAGTQYF.

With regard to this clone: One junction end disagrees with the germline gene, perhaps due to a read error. CDR3 nucleotide sequence: TGTGCTAGCAGCTTAGGGGCAGGGTTTACAGATACGCAGTATTTT. Translation gives CASSLGAGFTDTQYF. The chain links TRBV7-7 to TRBJ2-3; TRBD1 is a possible D gene (5 bases). The CDR3 totals 15 residues. CDR1 and CDR2 from the germline V gene are SSHAT and FNYEAQ (reference sequence). The entire variable domain, with the rest obtained from reference TRBV7-7 and TRBJ2-3, is as follows: GAGVSQSPRYKVTKRGQDVTLRCDPISSHATLYWYQQALGQGPEFLTYFNYEAQPDKSGLPSDRFSAERPEGSISTLTIQRTEQRDSAMYRCASSLGAGFTDTQYFGPGTRLTVL.

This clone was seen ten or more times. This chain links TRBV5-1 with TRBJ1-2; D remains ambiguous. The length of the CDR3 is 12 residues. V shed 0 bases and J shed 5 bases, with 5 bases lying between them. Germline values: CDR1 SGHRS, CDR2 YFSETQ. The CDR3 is CASSLEQYGYTF. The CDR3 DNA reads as TGCGCCAGCAGCTTGGAACAGTATGGCTACACCTTC.

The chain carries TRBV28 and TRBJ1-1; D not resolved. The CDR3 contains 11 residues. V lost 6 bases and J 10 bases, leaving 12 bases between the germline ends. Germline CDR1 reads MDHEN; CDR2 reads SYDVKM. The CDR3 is CASRSLTVAFF. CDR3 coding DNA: TGTGCCAGCAGGTCGCTAACGGTAGCTTTCTTT.

The CDR3 is CASSLDRTSGGADTQYF. CDR3 nucleotides: TGTGCCAGCAGCTTAGATCGGACTAGCGGGGGGGCGGATACGCAGTATTTT. The chain is built from TRBV11-2 and TRBJ2-3; 15 bases fit TRBD2. Germline V gives CDR1 SGHAT, CDR2 FQNNGV. V shed 0 bases, J shed 6 bases, and the junction held 4 bases outside the gene matches. The CDR3 is 17 residues long. The full variable domain, completed using reference TRBV11-2 and TRBJ2-3, is EAGVAQSPRYKIIEKRQSVAFWCNPISGHATLYWYQQILGQGPKLLIQFQNNGVVDDSQLPKDRFSAERLKGVDSTLKIQPAKLEDSAVYLCASSLDRTSGGADTQYFGPGTRLTVL.

Written as DNA, the CDR3 is TGTGCCAGCAGCGTAGCCGGCAGGGGGCAAAGCTATGGCTACACCTTC. Translation: CASSVAGRGQSYGYTF. The J gene is TRBJ1-2, the V gene TRBV9; 8 positions match TRBD1. Germline-derived CDR1 and CDR2 are SGDLS and YYNGEE. The V gene end was trimmed by 0 bases and the J gene end by 4 bases; junction bases not matched to a gene: 8. CDR3 length equals 16 residues.

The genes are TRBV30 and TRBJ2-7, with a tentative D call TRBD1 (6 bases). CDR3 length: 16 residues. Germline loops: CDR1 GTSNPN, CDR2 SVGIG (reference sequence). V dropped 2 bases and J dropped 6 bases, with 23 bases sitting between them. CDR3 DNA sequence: TGTGCCTGGAGTTCGGACTTCTCCTCAGGGGACCTCGAGCAGTACTTC. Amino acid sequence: CAWSSDFSSGDLEQYF.